These T cell receptor beta chains were read from a single sample in a study of T cells after yellow fever vaccination. TCRdb reanalysed the 5' RACE reads using MiXCR and keeps one entry per CDR3 protein. The repertoire consists of roughly 340,000 distinct CDR3 sequences, with 3.5% to 4.5% occurring once and the leading ten covering 20% to 30%. The specimen comprised PBMCs, sampled 5 days after the yellow fever booster vaccination. The receptors here all came from a man aged 18-30 years who received the YFV17D yellow fever vaccine. Both conserved end residues are part of each CDR3. Each record gives: J gene, clone size, D gene, V gene, CDR3 protein, CDR3 DNA. A D gene is named only where the DNA matches it firmly. Clone size is given for some rows only: seen once, a few or many times, or a class if the clone is expanded.

>TRBJ1-5|-|-|TRBV7-8
CASSLSRLGNQPQHF
TGTGCCAGCAGCCTAAGTCGCCTAGGGAATCAGCCCCAGCATTTT
>TRBJ2-3|many|-|TRBV5-1
CASSLVYHSTDTQYF
TGCGCCAGCAGCTTGGTCTACCATAGCACAGATACGCAGTATTTT
>TRBJ2-3|-|-|TRBV7-2
CASSLETGNTQYF
TGTGCCAGCAGCTTAGAGACTGGCAATACGCAGTATTTT
>TRBJ2-1|many|-|TRBV6-2/TRBV6-3
CASSQTIRAQFF
TGTGCCAGCAGTCAGACTATCAGGGCCCAGTTCTTC
>TRBJ2-7|many|-|TRBV4-1
CASSNRPGNPAYEQYF
TGCGCCAGCAGCAACCGGCCGGGAAACCCGGCATACGAGCAGTACTTC
>TRBJ1-6|many|TRBD1|TRBV20-1
CSARDWDSYNSPLHF
TGCAGTGCTAGAGATTGGGACAGCTATAATTCACCCCTCCACTTT
>TRBJ1-4|many|-|TRBV5-1
CASSSAANEKLFF
TGCGCCAGCAGCTCCGCGGCTAATGAAAAACTGTTTTTT
>TRBJ2-2|-|TRBD1|TRBV7-8
CASSLATGSYTGELFF
TGTGCCAGCAGCTTAGCGACAGGGTCATACACCGGGGAGCTGTTTTTT
>TRBJ1-1|-|-|TRBV7-6
CASSSGGEAFF
TGTGCCAGCAGTTCCGGAGGCGAAGCTTTCTTT
>TRBJ2-7|-|-|TRBV29-1
CSVLTELPSYEQYF
TGCAGCGTTCTAACGGAACTACCCTCCTACGAGCAGTACTTC
>TRBJ2-5|few|-|TRBV3-2
CASMGGGRRETQYF
TGTGCCAGCATGGGCGGCGGACGACGGGAGACCCAGTACTTC
>TRBJ1-1|many|TRBD1|TRBV5-1
CASSMTGRSEAFF
TGCGCCAGCAGCATGACAGGGAGGAGTGAAGCTTTCTTT
>TRBJ1-2|few|TRBD1|TRBV19
CASSMPDRDGYTF
TGTGCCAGTAGTATGCCGGACAGGGATGGCTACACCTTC
>TRBJ1-1|many|-|TRBV27
CASSSGAYAGTEAFF
TGTGCCAGCAGTTCTGGCGCCTACGCCGGCACTGAAGCTTTCTTT
>TRBJ2-7|-|-|TRBV5-4
CASSLSSSLYEQYF
TGTGCCAGCAGCTTGAGCTCTTCCCTCTACGAGCAGTACTTC
>TRBJ2-3|few|-|TRBV4-1
CASSQDPGTSTDTQYF
TGCGCCAGCAGCCAAGATCCGGGGACCTCCACAGATACGCAGTATTTT
>TRBJ1-2|few|TRBD1|TRBV7-2
CASSPRDGTEIYGYTF
TGTGCCAGCAGCCCAAGGGATGGGACAGAGATCTATGGCTACACCTTC
>TRBJ2-3|-|-|TRBV18
CASSPELYTDTQYF
TGTGCCAGCTCACCGGAGCTGTACACAGATACGCAGTATTTT
>TRBJ2-1|few|-|TRBV12-3/TRBV12-4
CASSFWGSSYNEQFF
TGTGCCAGCAGTTTTTGGGGAAGCTCCTACAATGAGCAGTTCTTC
>TRBJ2-5|many|-|TRBV4-3
CASSQGFDTQETQYF
TGCGCCAGCAGCCAAGGATTTGATACCCAAGAGACCCAGTACTTC
>TRBJ2-5|many|-|TRBV10-3
CAISGGSEKETQYF
TGTGCCATCAGTGGAGGAAGCGAGAAAGAGACCCAGTACTTC
>TRBJ2-1|few|TRBD1|TRBV6-2/TRBV6-3
CASSYQGVSYNEQFF
TGTGCCAGCAGTTACCAGGGGGTCTCCTACAATGAGCAGTTCTTC
>TRBJ2-2|many|-|TRBV7-9
CASSLLLPGTGELFF
TGTGCCAGCAGCCTACTACTTCCCGGGACCGGGGAGCTGTTTTTT
>TRBJ2-2|-|-|TRBV7-6
CASSWGRVGTGELFF
TGTGCCAGCAGCTGGGGCAGGGTGGGCACCGGGGAGCTGTTTTTT
>TRBJ2-1|many|-|TRBV4-3
CASSEGTSSYNEQFF
TGCGCCAGCAGCGAGGGCACAAGCTCCTACAATGAGCAGTTCTTC
>TRBJ1-2|few|-|TRBV7-8
CASSLVRANPHYGYTF
TGTGCCAGCAGCTTAGTAAGGGCAAACCCCCACTATGGCTACACCTTC
>TRBJ2-7|few|-|TRBV20-1
CSARSRDLLYEQYF
TGCAGTGCTAGATCCCGCGACCTACTCTACGAGCAGTACTTC
>TRBJ2-5|many|TRBD2|TRBV3-1
CASSQWERGDQETQYF
TGTGCCAGCAGCCAGTGGGAGCGGGGGGACCAAGAGACCCAGTACTTC
>TRBJ2-5|-|-|TRBV7-9
CASSLGPLDSQGTQYF
TGTGCCAGCAGCTTAGGACCGCTCGACAGCCAGGGAACCCAGTACTTC
>TRBJ2-7|-|TRBD2|TRBV20-1
CSALIAGLSYEQYF
TGCAGTGCCCTTATAGCGGGGCTCTCCTACGAGCAGTACTTC
>TRBJ1-2|many|-|TRBV4-1
CASSQEGRGYTF
TGCGCCAGCAGCCAAGAAGGCCGGGGCTACACCTTC
>TRBJ2-4|many|TRBD1|TRBV7-2
CASRPGQGGIQYF
TGTGCCAGCAGACCCGGACAGGGGGGCATTCAGTACTTC
>TRBJ2-3|-|TRBD2|TRBV6-5
CASSSRGGPSTDTQYF
TGTGCCAGCAGTAGCCGCGGGGGGCCTAGCACAGATACGCAGTATTTT
>TRBJ2-2|few|TRBD2|TRBV4-1
CASSQGPGLATTGELFF
TGCGCCAGCAGCCAAGGTCCGGGACTAGCGACGACCGGGGAGCTGTTTTTT
>TRBJ2-5|few|TRBD2|TRBV12-3/TRBV12-4
CASRDLAGGGETQYF
TGTGCCAGCAGGGACCTAGCGGGGGGAGGGGAGACCCAGTACTTC
>TRBJ1-1|many|-|TRBV4-3
CASSLRPRNTEAFF
TGCGCCAGCAGCCTACGCCCCAGGAACACTGAAGCTTTCTTT
>TRBJ2-4|few|TRBD1|TRBV5-1
CASSLGDSENIQYF
TGCGCCAGCAGCTTGGGGGACAGCGAAAACATTCAGTACTTC
>TRBJ2-3|few|TRBD2|TRBV20-1
CSAPATSGASGDTQYF
TGCAGTGCTCCCGCTACTAGCGGGGCTTCGGGTGATACGCAGTATTTT
>TRBJ2-3|few|TRBD2|TRBV2
CASSGSRGSTDTQYF
TGTGCCAGCAGTGGGTCGCGGGGGAGCACAGATACGCAGTATTTT
>TRBJ1-2|-|-|TRBV29-1
CSVSQSGYTF
TGCAGCGTTTCCCAGAGTGGCTACACCTTC
>TRBJ1-2|-|-|TRBV2
CASNYSPGYGYTF
TGTGCCAGCAACTATAGCCCTGGCTATGGCTACACCTTC
>TRBJ1-5|-|-|TRBV7-3
CASSPTDRGSDQPQHF
TGTGCCAGCAGCCCGACCGATCGAGGAAGCGATCAGCCCCAGCATTTT
>TRBJ1-5|few|-|TRBV6-2/TRBV6-3
CASEYGGNQPQHF
TGTGCCAGCGAGTACGGAGGCAATCAGCCCCAGCATTTT
>TRBJ2-1|-|-|TRBV6-5
CASSSPGHLYGYEQFF
TGTGCCAGCAGTTCTCCGGGACACCTGTATGGATATGAGCAGTTCTTC
>TRBJ2-1|many|-|TRBV5-4
CASSLSSGEQFF
TGTGCCAGCAGCTTATCAAGCGGTGAGCAGTTCTTC
>TRBJ2-1|few|TRBD1|TRBV6-5
CASKDRDSPYNEQFF
TGTGCCAGCAAAGACCGGGACAGCCCCTACAATGAGCAGTTCTTC